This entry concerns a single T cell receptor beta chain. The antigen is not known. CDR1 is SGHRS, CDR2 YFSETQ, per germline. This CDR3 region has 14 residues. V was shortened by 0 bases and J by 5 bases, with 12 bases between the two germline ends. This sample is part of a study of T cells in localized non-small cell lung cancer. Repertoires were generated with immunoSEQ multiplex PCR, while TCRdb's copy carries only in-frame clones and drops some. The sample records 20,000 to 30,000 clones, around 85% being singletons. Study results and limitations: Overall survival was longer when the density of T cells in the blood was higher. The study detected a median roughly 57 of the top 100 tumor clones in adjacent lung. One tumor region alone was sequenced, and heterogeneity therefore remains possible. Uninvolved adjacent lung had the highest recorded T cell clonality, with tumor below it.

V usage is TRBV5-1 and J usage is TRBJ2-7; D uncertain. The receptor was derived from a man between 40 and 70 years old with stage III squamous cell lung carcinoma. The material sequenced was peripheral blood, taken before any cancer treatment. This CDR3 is CASSLDGQKNEQYF. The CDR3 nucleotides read TGCGCCAGCAGCTTGGATGGGCAGAAAAACGAGCAGTACTTC.